Shown below are 16 T cell receptor beta chains from a single sample sequenced in a study of HIV-infected patients and healthy controls. Alpha and beta constant-region primers primed reverse transcription of around 0.5 ug RNA. Each of the alpha and beta chains got its own library through chain-specific third strand synthesis with indices. One entry per CDR3 protein, called by TCRdb with MiXCR from the 5' RACE reads. The sample carries 18,000 or so distinct CDR3 sequences, approximately 10% recorded once. The repertoire came from unfractionated whole blood and reflected all unsorted peripheral T cells. Sequencing was carried out using blood. The receptors were gathered from an adult in good health.

This clonotype was seen ten or more times. The chain employs TRBV5-1 and TRBJ2-2, with D perhaps TRBD1 or TRBD2 (5 bases each). Looked up from germline, CDR1 is SGHRS and CDR2 is YFSETQ. Trimming cost V 0 bases and J 6 bases, with 12 bases left between them. This CDR3 has 15 residues. CDR3 sequence: CASSLDGTRAGELFF. Written as DNA, the CDR3 is TGCGCCAGCAGCTTGGACGGGACCCGGGCCGGGGAGCTGTTTTTT.

This clonotype was seen only a few times. The chain employs TRBV30 and TRBJ2-2, with 7 bases fitting TRBD1. The length of the CDR3 is 14 residues. Germline lookup yields CDR1 GTSNPN and CDR2 SVGIG (reference sequence). Trimming at V came to 1 base and at J to 3 bases, leaving 2 bases not matched to a gene. CDR3 protein: CAWSGGQHTGELFF. CDR3 DNA sequence: TGTGCCTGGAGTGGGGGACAGCACACCGGGGAGCTGTTTTTT.

This clonotype was seen ten or more times. The chain carries TRBV12-3 or TRBV12-4 and TRBJ1-6; D remains ambiguous. The CDR3 loop spans 15 amino acids. V was cut by 4 bases and J by 7 bases, with 14 bases left in between. The CDR3, as DNA: TGTGCCAGCAGTTCCGACACCACGTCCAATTCACCCCTCCACTTT. Translated, it gives CASSSDTTSNSPLHF.

There are many counts of this clonotype. V usage is TRBV28 and J usage is TRBJ2-1; D assignment may be TRBD1 or TRBD2 (7 bases each). CDR3 length: 16 amino acids. Trimming took 4 bases from V and 8 from J, leaving 21 bases between them. Germline V lookup: CDR1 MDHEN, CDR2 SYDVKM. CDR3 sequence (DNA): TGTGCCAGCAGTTCCCAGGGGGGGCGGATAGGGCATGAGCAGTTCTTC. Translating it yields CASSSQGGRIGHEQFF.

This clonotype was recorded many times. The V and J genes are TRBV5-6 and TRBJ2-7, with no clear D. Trimming removed 0 bases at V and 4 bases at J, with 8 bases between. The germline gives CDR1 SGHDT, CDR2 YYEEEE. This CDR3 has 13 residues. CDR3 in amino acids: CASSLGLEYEQYF. CDR3 nucleotides: TGTGCCAGCAGCTTGGGCCTAGAGTACGAGCAGTACTTC.

This clonotype appeared many times. This chain uses TRBV7-6 with TRBJ2-1; 7 bases agree with TRBD2. The V and J ends lost 5 bases and 2 bases, in that order; junction bases with no gene match: 0. Germline CDR1 SGHVS, CDR2 FNYEAQ. This CDR3 spans 13 amino acids. CDR3 in amino acids: CASSGRAYNEQFF. CDR3 bases: TGTGCCAGCAGCGGGAGGGCCTACAATGAGCAGTTCTTC.

By its share, this clonotype is medium-sized. The chain couples TRBV4-2 to TRBJ2-7, with D hard to call. The CDR3 consists of 15 residues. Germline V gene data show CDR1 as LGHNA and CDR2 as YNFKEQ. Trimming shortened V by 2 bases and J by 2 bases, and 13 bases separated the two germline ends. CDR3 sequence reads: CASSQNWPSPYEQYF. The CDR3 bases are TGTGCCAGCAGCCAAAATTGGCCGTCCCCCTACGAGCAGTACTTC.

This clonotype is labeled as medium-sized. J is TRBJ2-1 and V is TRBV12-3 or TRBV12-4; 9 bases fit TRBD1. The J segment lost 6 bases and the V segment lost 6 bases, leaving 12 bases of the junction unmatched. CDR3 size: 16 residues. The CDR3 DNA reads as TGTGCCAGCAGAGTACAGGGGGCCTCGAGGGGCAATGAGCAGTTCTTC. Translated, it gives CASRVQGASRGNEQFF.

This clonotype was seen many times. The chain is built from TRBV12-3 or TRBV12-4 and TRBJ2-5; 13 bases are shared with TRBD2. This CDR3 spans 17 amino acids. The V and J ends lost 0 bases and 5 bases, in that order; junction bases with no gene match: 6. Written as DNA, the CDR3 is TGTGCCAGCAGTTTAGCGACTAGCGGGAGGAAGGGGGAGACCCAGTACTTC. It specifies CASSLATSGRKGETQYF.

This clonotype has ten or more counts. The chain couples TRBV20-1 to TRBJ2-4; D is undetermined. V lost 3 bases, J lost 1 base, and 7 bases lay in between. Per germline, CDR1 DFQATT and CDR2 SNEGSKA (reference sequence). The CDR3 runs to 13 residues. The CDR3 DNA reads as TGCAGTGCTAGGCAGGCGGCCAAAAACATTCAGTACTTC. It codes for CSARQAAKNIQYF.

This chain uses TRBV27 with TRBJ2-7, with a weak D call TRBD2 (5 bases). Germline-derived CDR1 and CDR2 are MNHEY and SMNVEV (reference sequence). This CDR3 is built from 17 residues. Trimming removed 4 bases at V and 2 bases at J, with 21 bases between. CDR3 sequence (DNA): TGTGCCAGCAGTTCGCGCTGGGAGAGTCGAACTACCTACGAGCAGTACTTC. Translated: CASSSRWESRTTYEQYF.

This clonotype was counted only a few times. The chain combines TRBV14 with TRBJ2-7, with D possibly TRBD2 on 6 matching bases. Trimming stripped 3 bases from V and 3 bases from J, with 12 bases between. The CDR3 is made up of 14 amino acids. Germline V gene data show CDR1 as SGHDN and CDR2 as FVKESK. The CDR3 here is CASSQVTSSYEQYF. For the CDR3, the DNA is TGTGCCAGCAGCCAGGTAACTAGCAGCTACGAGCAGTACTTC.

This clonotype was found many times. V is TRBV6-6 and J is TRBJ1-6; 7 nucleotides align to TRBD1. The CDR3 is 14 residues long. J was trimmed by 3 bases and V by 6 bases; bases with no gene match: 2. CDR1 is MNHNY, CDR2 SVGAGI, per germline (reference sequence). The CDR3 region is CASSRQGYNSPLHF. DNA for the CDR3: TGTGCCAGCAGCCGACAGGGCTATAATTCACCCCTCCACTTT.

This clonotype appeared many times. The DNA of the CDR3 is TGTGCAAGTCGCTTAGCGCGCCAGGGGATTGACAATGAGCAGTTCTTC. The encoded protein is CASRLARQGIDNEQFF. The chain links TRBV12-2 to TRBJ2-1; no DNA check was done on the table's D call, TRBD1. TRBV12-2 is termed a pseudogene. The CDR3 loop spans 16 amino acids.

This clonotype was detected ten times or more. V usage is TRBV29-1 and J usage is TRBJ2-7; unclear D gene. Germline V gives CDR1 SQVTM, CDR2 ANQGSEA. CDR3 length: 15 residues. V lost 4 bases to trimming and J lost 2 bases, with 18 bases between them. CDR3 DNA sequence: TGCAGCGTTGTCGGTGGAGACGGTAAGCCCTACGAGCAGTACTTC. Translation: CSVVGGDGKPYEQYF.

This clonotype is labeled as medium-sized (0.01 to 0.1%). The V and J genes are TRBV5-1 and TRBJ2-5; 9 nucleotides line up with TRBD1. With V trimmed by 4 bases and J by 5 bases, 21 bases remained unmatched. Germline CDR1 and CDR2: SGHRS and YFSETQ. This CDR3 region has 19 residues. CDR3 in amino acids: CASSDTGTGRILERETQYF. CDR3 DNA sequence: TGCGCCAGCAGCGATACCGGGACAGGGCGCATCTTGGAGAGGGAGACCCAGTACTTC.